This T cell receptor beta chain appears in the sequencing data of a study of T cells in Graves' hyperthyroidism and ophthalmopathy. There were TCR beta CDR3 regions amplified from RNA transcripts. Researchers ran a first-round RT-PCR on the TCR CDR3 using the HTBI primer set. Each CDR3 protein is one row after TCRdb ran MiXCR on the multiplex PCR reads. The repertoire includes about 260,000 distinct CDR3 sequences, roughly 15% of them detected once, and less than 35% sits in the top ten. There are 16 residues in the CDR3. The junction had 3 bases not matched to a gene; V was cut back by 0 bases and J by 0 bases. Germline CDR1 SGHRS, CDR2 YFSETQ. This clonotype was picked up many times.

The receptor's source is a woman aged 18-29 years with Graves' ophthalmopathy. Material for sequencing was blood. This chain joins TRBV5-1 and TRBJ2-3; 8 positions match TRBD2. The CDR3 protein is CASSLELAGSTDTQYF. DNA of the CDR3: TGCGCCAGCAGCTTGGAGTTAGCGGGGAGCACAGATACGCAGTATTTT.